Here is one T cell receptor (beta chain) with its context. This specimen comes from a study of blood T cell repertoires in COVID-19. Study as a whole: Donors in the United States, Italy and Spain gave samples during acute or convalescent COVID-19. The analysed material was cDNA or gDNA that came from T cells, B-cell-depleted T cells, or PBMCs.

V lost 2 bases to trimming and J lost 5 bases; unmatched junction nucleotides: 6. This CDR3 is 15 amino acids long. From germline, CDR1 is SGHKS and CDR2 YYEKEE (reference sequence). How the authors handled the data: Amplification with reference gene primers provided the estimates of nucleated cell counts. TCRdb's copy holds only in-frame clones and misses some; the assay was immunoSEQ multiplex PCR. V and J calls plus clone size are reproduced from that table; the DNA served to infer D and trimming. The table includes 49,000 or so clones, over 75% detected once. Sequencing was carried out using peripheral blood. The source is a woman over 75 with COVID-19, enrolled during active disease. The chain uses TRBV5-5 and TRBJ2-2; 7 bases align to TRBD2. The CDR3 loop reads CASSLYDGGTGELFF. The CDR3 coding sequence is TGTGCCAGCAGCTTATATGACGGGGGGACCGGGGAGCTGTTTTTT. The full variable domain, its missing parts supplied by reference TRBV5-5 and TRBJ2-2, is DAGVTQSPTHLIKTRGQQVTLRCSPISGHKSVSWYQQVLGQGPQFIFQYYEKEERGRGNFPDRFSARQFPNYSSELNVNALLLGDSALYLCASSLYDGGTGELFFGEGSRLTVL.